The source of this T cell receptor beta chain is a study of beta chain features in type 1 diabetes. cDNA synthesis used the whole RNA isolate, giving expressed TCRB sequences. Sequencing was performed with immunoSEQ multiplex PCR; in TCRdb, only in-frame clones are kept and a portion is missing. The data hold about 340,000 clones, with 8% observed a single time. Germline trimming cut 3 bases from V and 7 bases from J; bases unmatched to any gene: 13. The CDR3 is made up of 17 amino acids. Germline V gene data show CDR1 as SGHDT and CDR2 as YYEEEE. Sequencing used central memory CD4+ T cells from blood. The sequence was obtained from a woman aged 18-35 years in good health. The rearrangement joins TRBV5-6 to TRBJ2-1, with 10 positions matching TRBD2. CDR3 bases: TGTGCCAGCAGCTGGGCCCCGGGCCTAGCGGGAGTGAATGAGCAGTTCTTC. The encoded protein is CASSWAPGLAGVNEQFF. Filled out from reference TRBV5-6 and TRBJ2-1, the complete variable domain reads DAGVTQSPTHLIKTRGQQVTLRCSPKSGHDTVSWYQQALGQGPQFIFQYYEEEERQRGNFPDRFSGHQFPNYSSELNVNALLLGDSALYLCASSWAPGLAGVNEQFFGPGTRLTVL.